This TCR beta chain originates from a study of CD8 T cells in ankylosing spondylitis (dated 2017 in TCRdb). With respect to the entire study: To find TCR variants linked to disease, the study profiled T cell receptor beta repertoires in ankylosing spondylitis patients and healthy donors. Peripheral blood samples were taken, and synovial fluid was additionally collected from ankylosing spondylitis patients. The full study cohort comprised 20 to 25 ankylosing spondylitis patients and roughly 110 healthy donors.

Sequenced using an Illumina HiSeq 2500. TCR beta libraries were prepared by quantitative 5'-RACE with molecular barcodes. On the study's bioinformatics: A new computational method based on a probabilistic model of VDJ rearrangement was used to identify disease-linked TCR variants. TCRdb ran its own pipeline on the public reads, namely fastp trimming at Q25 and MiXCR clone calling, and kept in-frame beta chains. Here each entry gathers all rows of one CDR3 protein and keeps the most common genes and DNA. It is TCRdb's table, rather than the study itself, that gives the V and J calls and clone size. The sample has around 450,000 distinct CDR3 sequences on record, approximately 26% of them singletons. The ten biggest clones cover 0.89% of the sample. The table lists this clonotype with a few counts. Its target antigen remains unknown. No clone much larger than this one lies a single base away; base qualities are absent.

The CDR3 measures 16 amino acids from cysteine to phenylalanine. Kept here is only the CDR3 DNA, which spans 48 bases and is read in frame from base 1. Here V drops 5 bases and J drops 5 bases, and the junction holds 10 bases not matched to any gene. General findings and caveats noted by the study authors: Blood from ankylosing spondylitis patients appeared to be characterized by a TCR beta motif made up of under ten highly homologous amino acid variants. The disease-linked clones were reported as significantly enriched in matched synovial fluid samples from ankylosing spondylitis patients. Some TCR beta motif variants had previously been reported in synovial fluid and blood of reactive arthritis patients, which suggested common disease-initiation mechanisms. The disease-linked clones showed a CD8+ phenotype and occurred at relatively low frequencies in peripheral blood.

The receptor's source is a male donor with ankylosing spondylitis. The chain joins TRBV12-3 or TRBV12-4 to TRBJ2-2; 8 bases in between match TRBD2. The sequencing sample was made of blood, either unsorted or a sorted T cell fraction (not recorded which). The DNA sequence reads TGTGCCAGCAGTCCCCGAGGAGCGGGGGCAACCGGGGAGCTGTTTTTT. Its coded protein is CASSPRGAGATGELFF.